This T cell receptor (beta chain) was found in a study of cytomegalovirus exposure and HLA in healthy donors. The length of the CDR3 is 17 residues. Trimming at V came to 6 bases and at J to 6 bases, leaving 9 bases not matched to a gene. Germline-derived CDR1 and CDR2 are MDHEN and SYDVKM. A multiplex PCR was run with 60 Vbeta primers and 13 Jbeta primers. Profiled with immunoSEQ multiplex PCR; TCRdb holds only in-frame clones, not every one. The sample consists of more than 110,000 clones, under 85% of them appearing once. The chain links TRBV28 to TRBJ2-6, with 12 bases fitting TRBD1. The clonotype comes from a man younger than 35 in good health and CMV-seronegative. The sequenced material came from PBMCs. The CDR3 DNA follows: TGTGCCAGCAGGCCCCCGGGACAGGGGGCGTTGGCCAACGTCCTGACTTTC. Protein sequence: CASRPPGQGALANVLTF.